These T cell receptor beta chains were read from a single sample in a study of T-cell reconstitution after alpha-beta-depleted transplantation in children. A single record per CDR3 protein comes from TCRdb applying MiXCR to the PCR reads. This sample yields 250,000 to 350,000 distinct CDR3 sequences, of which approximately 9.8% are seen a single time; around 9.1% belongs to the top ten. The specimen comprised PBMCs from the stem cell graft donor, sampled from the stem cell graft. These receptors came from a human donor who donated a stem cell graft to a child with SCID. Each CDR3 is given with its conserved first and last residue. The D gene is left open where the match is weak. Clone sizes are given selectively: once, few, many, or a class where the clone is expanded.

J gene,clone size,V gene,D gene,CDR3 DNA,CDR3 protein
TRBJ2-5,.,TRBV9,.,TGTGCCAGCAGCGTAGGGCAGGGGGGGTACCAAGAGACCCAGTACTTC,CASSVGQGGYQETQYF
TRBJ1-1,.,TRBV29-1,.,TGCTCCCCAGCTCGTGGGGGGTCTGAAGCTTTCTTT,CSPARGGSEAFF
TRBJ1-3,many,TRBV12-3/TRBV12-4,.,TGTGCCAGCAGCCCCGGGTTCTCTGGAAACACCATATATTTT,CASSPGFSGNTIYF
TRBJ1-4,many,TRBV29-1,.,TGCAGCGTTGGCCCGAGTAGATCCAATGAAAAACTGTTTTTT,CSVGPSRSNEKLFF
TRBJ2-1,once,TRBV7-9,TRBD2,TGTGCCAGCAGCCAACCGGGAGGGGTGAATGAGCAGTTCTTC,CASSQPGGVNEQFF
TRBJ1-1,few,TRBV2,.,TGTGCCAGCACCAGGGCAAACACTGAAGCTTTCTTT,CASTRANTEAFF
TRBJ2-7,.,TRBV6-8,TRBD1,TGTGCCAGCAGTTCGAGCGGACAGGAGACCTACGAGCAGTACTTC,CASSSSGQETYEQYF
TRBJ2-1,.,TRBV12-3/TRBV12-4,.,TGTGCCAGCAGTTCCCCTGCTGGGTCCATGGTTGAGCAGTTCTTC,CASSSPAGSMVEQFF
TRBJ2-2,many,TRBV7-6,.,TGTGCCAGCAGCTTAACGGGACAGAACACCGGGGAGCTGTTTTTT,CASSLTGQNTGELFF
TRBJ2-7,.,TRBV6-6,.,TGTGCCAGCAGCCGGGACGTCTCCTACGAGCAGTACTTC,CASSRDVSYEQYF
TRBJ2-2,few,TRBV14,.,TGTGCCAGCAGCCAAGTCTTTCTGGGTCCGAACACCGGGGAGCTGTTTTTT,CASSQVFLGPNTGELFF
TRBJ1-1,few,TRBV5-1,.,TGCGCCAGCCACCTCGGGCCAGGGAGCACTGAAGCTTTCTTT,CASHLGPGSTEAFF
TRBJ2-6,few,TRBV12-3/TRBV12-4,.,TGTGCCAGCAGTCCTGGGGCCCTCTCTGGGGCCAACGTCCTGACTTTC,CASSPGALSGANVLTF
TRBJ2-2,few,TRBV5-1,.,TGCGCCAGCAGCCCTGGTCCTAGGAGCGGGGAGCTGTTTTTT,CASSPGPRSGELFF
TRBJ1-5,few,TRBV5-5,.,TGTGCCAGCAGCTTCGGGGCGGACGTCAATCAGCCCCAGCATTTT,CASSFGADVNQPQHF
TRBJ2-7,many,TRBV12-3/TRBV12-4,TRBD1,TGTGCCAGCAGACGGGGACAGGAGGGCGAGCAGTACTTC,CASRRGQEGEQYF
TRBJ1-1,few,TRBV4-2,.,TGTGCCAGCAGCCAAGAGGGAAGCACTGAAGCTTTCTTT,CASSQEGSTEAFF
TRBJ2-7,.,TRBV2,TRBD2,TGTGCCAGCAGTGAAGCGACTAGCGTCTACGAGCAGTACTTC,CASSEATSVYEQYF
TRBJ2-3,many,TRBV7-8,.,TGTGCCAGCAGCTTAGCGTCGGGCGGGACCACAGATACGCAGTATTTT,CASSLASGGTTDTQYF
TRBJ2-2,many,TRBV7-9,.,TGTGCCAGCAGCTTTATTACCGGGGAGCTGTTTTTT,CASSFITGELFF
TRBJ2-3,many,TRBV14,.,TGTGCCAGCAGCCAAGAGGGGTTCTTAGATACGCAGTATTTT,CASSQEGFLDTQYF
TRBJ2-3,many,TRBV7-9,.,TGTGCCGGCGCCAACGGCGGGGTATCCACAGATACGCAGTATTTT,CAGANGGVSTDTQYF
TRBJ1-5,many,TRBV20-1,TRBD1,TGCAGTGCTAGAGAGGACGGGACAGTGTATAGCAATCAGCCCCAGCATTTT,CSAREDGTVYSNQPQHF
TRBJ2-7,few,TRBV5-1,.,TGCGCCAGCAGGGTGGGGCAGGTCTACGAGCAGTACTTC,CASRVGQVYEQYF
TRBJ2-7,.,TRBV7-6,TRBD1,TGTGCCAGCAGCCCGGGACAGTTCGCGGACGAGCAGTACTTC,CASSPGQFADEQYF
TRBJ1-6,.,TRBV5-1,TRBD1,TGCGCCAGCAGCTGGGGACAGTCCTTATCAAGCTCCTATAATTCACCCCTCCACTTT,CASSWGQSLSSSYNSPLHF
TRBJ2-5,.,TRBV12-3/TRBV12-4,.,TGTGCCAGCAGTCCAAGGCCCGGAGAGACCCAGTACTTC,CASSPRPGETQYF
TRBJ2-5,few,TRBV5-1,.,TGCGCCAGCAGCTCCCAATTTGGGTCCCTCCAAGAGACCCAGTACTTC,CASSSQFGSLQETQYF
TRBJ2-3,many,TRBV5-1,.,TGCGCCAGCACTGGAGCTAGCACAGATACGCAGTATTTT,CASTGASTDTQYF
TRBJ1-3,.,TRBV4-2,TRBD1,TGTGCCAGCAGCCAAGGAACAGGGGCTGGGGGAAACACCATATATTTT,CASSQGTGAGGNTIYF
TRBJ2-1,few,TRBV24-1,.,TGTGCCACCAGTGACCGTACAGCGTCGACCTACAATGAGCAGTTCTTC,CATSDRTASTYNEQFF
TRBJ2-2,.,TRBV7-9,.,TGTGCCAGCTCTCTGACTAAGCCTTCGGCCGGGGAGCTGTTTTTT,CASSLTKPSAGELFF
TRBJ2-7,few,TRBV12-3/TRBV12-4,TRBD1,TGTGCCAGCAGTTTTCTCCTCGACAGGGGGCAAAGTAGCTACGAGCAGTACTTC,CASSFLLDRGQSSYEQYF
TRBJ1-2,few,TRBV20-1,TRBD1,TGCAGTGCTAGATCGGGACAGTCCGGCTACACCTTC,CSARSGQSGYTF
TRBJ2-7,few,TRBV11-3,.,TGTGCCAGCAGCTTAGATCTAGGATACGAGCAGTACTTC,CASSLDLGYEQYF